This T cell receptor beta chain was observed in a study of T cell responses to AZD1222 COVID-19 vaccine. Study-level background: Both about-4-week and about-12-week second-dose recipients were combined.

Findings and caveats of the study: Spike-specific TCR repertoires showed rising breadth and depth after two AZD1222 doses. Reports say nearly half of spike-specific TCRs go after unmutated variant regions. Seropositive at baseline were only a handful of AZD1222 recipients.

The CDR3 runs to 15 residues. V lost 6 bases to trimming and J lost 3 bases; unmatched junction nucleotides: 9. Germline V CDR1 and CDR2: MNHEY, SVGAGI. The assay was immunoSEQ multiplex PCR, and TCRdb's table has in-frame clones only and misses some. The table has 65,000 to 70,000 clones, 82% seen once. With regard to this clone: Its antigen is unknown.

This receptor was obtained from an adult in good health. Sequences were derived from peripheral blood, sampled on day 0 of AZD1222 vaccination. The rearrangement joins TRBV6-5 to TRBJ2-3; 7 nucleotides line up with TRBD1. CDR3 nucleotide sequence: TGTGCCAGCAGCAGAAGGACAGGAAAGACAGATACGCAGTATTTT. Translated, it gives CASSRRTGKTDTQYF.